This T cell receptor beta chain was retrieved from a study of T cells in Graves' hyperthyroidism and ophthalmopathy. This CDR3 comprises 14 residues. The ends were cut back, 1 base at V and 4 bases at J, with 10 bases in the middle. Per germline, CDR1 SGHRS and CDR2 YFSETQ. It was uncontrolled infection, other autoimmune disease, pregnancy or lactation that excluded patients. Regions amplified from RNA transcripts were the TCR beta CDR3 regions. HTBI primers were used for first-round RT-PCR of the TCR CDR3. TCRdb fed the multiplex PCR reads into MiXCR, producing one record per CDR3 protein. Of about 360,000 distinct CDR3 sequences in the sample, approximately 12% were seen once. This clonotype was recorded a few times.

The source material was blood. V is TRBV5-1 and J is TRBJ2-3; D is perhaps TRBD2 (5 bases). This TCR came from a man younger than 45 with Graves' hyperthyroidism that later progressed to Graves' ophthalmopathy. CDR3 amino acids: CASSLRPSPDTQYF. The CDR3 DNA is TGCGCCAGCAGCTTGCGTCCTAGCCCAGATACGCAGTATTTT.